This section outlines one T cell receptor beta chain sequence together with its context. Antigen specificity is unknown. Rectal tissue came from one to two pinch biopsies taken at colonoscopy. This record comes from a study of pediatric ulcerative colitis. Study conclusions and caveats: A couple of patients had blood samples with substantially reduced template counts. Rectal repertoires separated controls, mild-moderate and acute severe colitis. A couple of rectal clonotypes were found only in ulcerative colitis patients, all of them. Repertoires came from total lymphocyte DNA, not specific subsets.

Repertoires were generated with immunoSEQ multiplex PCR, while TCRdb's copy carries only in-frame clones and drops some. The sample has 36,000 or so clones; 60% to 75% are singletons. CDR1 is ENHRY and CDR2 is SYGVKD in the germline V gene. The CDR3 runs to 16 residues. The ends were cut back, 5 bases at V and 4 bases at J, with 17 bases in the middle. The sample taken for sequencing was gut tissue. This chain connects TRBV10-3 to TRBJ2-2; D may match TRBD1 or TRBD2 (5 bases each). The TCR comes from a boy younger than 18 with moderate ulcerative colitis. The CDR3 DNA is TGTGCCATCAGTCGAGCCGGGGACGCGGTCACCGGGGAGCTGTTTTTT. This translates into CAISRAGDAVTGELFF.